This is a list of T cell receptor beta chains from one sample in a study of cytomegalovirus exposure and HLA in healthy donors. Libraries were prepared by immunoSEQ multiplex PCR; TCRdb keeps only in-frame clonotypes and omits some of them. Among 150,000 to 200,000 clones listed, about four fifths were seen once. The sample comprised PBMCs. All receptors come from a male donor in good health and CMV-seronegative. Both conserved end residues are part of each CDR3. A D gene is named only where the DNA matches it firmly. Clone size is not always given. Where it is, it says once, few, many or a class for expanded clones.

TRBJ2-1 | NA | TRBD2 | TRBV7-8 | CASSSRTSGRGDEQFF | TGTGCCAGCAGCTCACGGACTAGCGGGAGGGGCGATGAGCAGTTCTTC
TRBJ1-4 | NA | NA | TRBV7-6 | CASSPITGTTNEKLFF | TGTGCCAGCAGCCCTATCACAGGGACAACTAATGAAAAACTGTTTTTT
TRBJ1-5 | once | TRBD1 | TRBV6-1 | CASSASKGQFSNQPQHF | TGTGCCAGCAGTGCCAGTAAGGGACAGTTTAGCAATCAGCCCCAGCATTTT
TRBJ2-3 | NA | NA | TRBV5-1 | CASSLVASTDTQYF | TGCGCCAGCAGCTTGGTGGCCAGCACAGATACGCAGTATTTT
TRBJ1-3 | few | NA | TRBV30 | CAWSETGTRSGNTIYF | TGTGCCTGGAGTGAGACAGGTACACGCTCTGGAAACACCATATATTTT
TRBJ2-7 | NA | NA | TRBV6-5 | CASSPLSYEQYF | TGTGCCAGCAGTCCCCTCTCCTACGAGCAGTACTTC
TRBJ2-7 | NA | TRBD2 | TRBV9 | CASSKALGRDEQYF | TGTGCCAGCAGCAAAGCTCTAGGGAGGGACGAGCAGTACTTC
TRBJ1-5 | NA | TRBD1 | TRBV7-9 | CASSRQGMNQPQHF | TGTGCCAGCAGCCGACAGGGTATGAATCAGCCCCAGCATTTT
TRBJ2-7 | NA | NA | TRBV14 | CASSQRSNEQYF | TGTGCCAGCAGCCAAAGGAGTAACGAGCAGTACTTC
TRBJ1-3 | NA | NA | TRBV6-5 | CASSYSFQVSGNTIYF | TGTGCCAGCAGTTACTCCTTCCAGGTCTCTGGAAACACCATATATTTT
TRBJ2-1 | NA | NA | TRBV30 | CAWSVREEQFF | TGTGCCTGGAGTGTACGAGAGGAGCAGTTCTTC
TRBJ1-2 | NA | NA | TRBV15 | CATSRGSGGRANYGYTF | TGTGCCACCAGCAGAGGGTCTGGGGGCAGGGCGAACTATGGCTACACCTTC
TRBJ2-1 | NA | TRBD1 | TRBV28 | CASSIPGQSAHNEQFF | TGTGCCAGCAGCATTCCGGGACAGAGCGCCCACAATGAGCAGTTCTTC
TRBJ2-1 | NA | TRBD2 | TRBV28 | CASSFGLAGGNEQFF | TGTGCCAGCAGTTTCGGGCTAGCGGGTGGTAATGAGCAGTTCTTC
TRBJ1-5 | NA | NA | TRBV19 | CASSIERQNQPQHF | TGTGCCAGTAGTATAGAGAGGCAGAATCAGCCCCAGCATTTT
TRBJ2-3 | once | NA | TRBV20-1 | CSALSADTQYF | TGCAGTGCCCTATCCGCAGATACGCAGTATTTT
TRBJ2-7 | NA | TRBD1 | TRBV6-1 | CASIFTGASSYEQYF | TGTGCCAGCATCTTTACAGGGGCAAGCTCCTACGAGCAGTACTTC
TRBJ2-3 | once | TRBD2 | TRBV6-1 | CASPGLAGKSDTQYF | TGTGCCAGCCCTGGACTAGCGGGAAAGTCGGATACGCAGTATTTT
TRBJ2-3 | NA | NA | TRBV10-3 | CAISESRADTQYF | TGTGCCATCAGTGAGTCACGAGCAGATACGCAGTATTTT
TRBJ2-7 | NA | TRBD2 | TRBV7-3 | CASSLLAGSSYEQYF | TGTGCCAGCAGCTTACTAGCGGGGAGCTCCTACGAGCAGTACTTC
TRBJ2-1 | NA | TRBD2 | TRBV11-1 | CASSLGRAVYEQFF | TGTGCCAGCAGCCTCGGGAGGGCCGTCTATGAGCAGTTCTTC
TRBJ1-2 | NA | NA | TRBV28 | CASSRQLYGYTF | TGTGCCAGCAGTCGACAGCTCTATGGCTACACCTTC
TRBJ2-7 | NA | NA | TRBV4-2 | CASSQDSLAYVGSYEQYF | TGTGCCAGCAGCCAAGATTCGTTAGCGTATGTGGGGAGCTACGAGCAGTACTTC
TRBJ1-6 | NA | NA | TRBV4-1 | CASSQRRDSYNSPLHF | TGCGCCAGCAGCCAGAGACGGGACTCCTATAATTCACCCCTCCACTTT